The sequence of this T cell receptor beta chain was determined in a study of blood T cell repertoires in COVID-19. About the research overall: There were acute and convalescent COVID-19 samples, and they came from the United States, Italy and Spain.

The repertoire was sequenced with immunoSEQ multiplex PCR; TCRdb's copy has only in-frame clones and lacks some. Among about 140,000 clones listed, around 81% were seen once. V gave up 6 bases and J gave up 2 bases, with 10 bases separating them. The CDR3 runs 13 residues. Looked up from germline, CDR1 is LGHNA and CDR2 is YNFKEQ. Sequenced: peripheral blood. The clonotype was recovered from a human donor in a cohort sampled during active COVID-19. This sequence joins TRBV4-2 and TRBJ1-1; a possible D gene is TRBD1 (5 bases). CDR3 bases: TGTGCCAGCAGTCCGGACATTAACACTGAAGCTTTCTTT. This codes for CASSPDINTEAFF.